Each of the 15 T cell receptor beta chains below was sequenced from the same sample in a study of cytomegalovirus exposure and HLA in healthy donors. Sequenced by immunoSEQ multiplex PCR; TCRdb stores in-frame clones only, minus some. The table records under 150,000 clones, 70% to 90% of them present only once. Source material: PBMCs. The receptors derive from a man aged 18 to 35 in good health and CMV-seronegative.

This clone was seen more than once but under ten times. The rearrangement links TRBV7-9 to TRBJ1-6, with 9 bases lining up with TRBD1. V was clipped by 9 bases and J by 7 bases; unmatched bases: 7. The CDR3 is 14 amino acids. CDR1 and CDR2 (germline): SEHNR, FQNEAQ (reference sequence). In DNA form, the CDR3 reads TGTGCCAGTGACACCACAGGGGGCAATTCACCCCTCCACTTT. This gives the protein CASDTTGGNSPLHF.

V gene TRBV11-2 combines with J gene TRBJ1-4; D gene unclear. From germline, CDR1 is SGHAT and CDR2 FQNNGV. The CDR3 is made up of 14 amino acids. The germline V and J ends were trimmed by 6 bases and 0 bases, with 8 bases remaining between them. CDR3 in amino acids: CASRSRATNEKLFF. For the CDR3, the DNA is TGTGCCAGCAGGAGTCGGGCAACTAATGAAAAACTGTTTTTT. Based on the CDR3 plus reference TRBV11-2 and TRBJ1-4, the full variable domain is EAGVAQSPRYKIIEKRQSVAFWCNPISGHATLYWYQQILGQGPKLLIQFQNNGVVDDSQLPKDRFSAERLKGVDSTLKIQPAKLEDSAVYLCASRSRATNEKLFFGSGTQLSVL.

The gene calls are TRBV10-1 and TRBJ2-2, with D hard to call. The length of the CDR3 is 14 residues. Per germline, CDR1 WNHNN and CDR2 SYGVQD (reference sequence). V was cut by 6 bases and J by 0 bases, with 8 bases left in between. CDR3 DNA sequence: TGCGCCAGCAGCCCCGACTCGAACACCGGGGAGCTGTTTTTT. Translation gives CASSPDSNTGELFF.

This chain connects TRBV27 to TRBJ1-3, with D tentatively TRBD1 (5 bases). Germline CDR1 and CDR2: MNHEY and SMNVEV (reference sequence). The CDR3 contains 15 residues. The V and J ends lost 5 bases and 3 bases respectively, with 14 bases between them. Written as DNA, the CDR3 is TGTGCCAGCAGTCCGCGGGGGGGTGGTGGAAACACCATATATTTT. It encodes CASSPRGGGGNTIYF.

This chain connects TRBV9 to TRBJ2-7; 9 positions match TRBD2. The V segment lost 0 bases and the J segment 0 bases; nucleotides outside the gene matches: 4. Germline CDR1 reads SGDLS; CDR2 reads YYNGEE. The CDR3 sequence is 16 residues long. The DNA of the CDR3 is TGTGCCAGCAGCGTAGGTCTAGCGGGGACCTCCTACGAGCAGTACTTC. It codes for CASSVGLAGTSYEQYF. The entire variable domain, with the rest obtained from reference TRBV9 and TRBJ2-7, is as follows: DSGVTQTPKHLITATGQRVTLRCSPRSGDLSVYWYQQSLDQGLQFLIQYYNGEERAKGNILERFSAQQFPDLHSELNLSSLELGDSALYFCASSVGLAGTSYEQYFGPGTRLTVT.

This clone was counted only a few times. V gene TRBV2 combines with J gene TRBJ2-7; D ambiguous. V dropped 2 bases and J dropped 0 bases, with 11 bases sitting between them. This CDR3 is 15 amino acids long. CDR1 and CDR2 (germline): SNHLY, FYNNEI. The CDR3 region has the DNA TGTGCCAGCAGTGAACCGCTCATGAGCTCCTACGAGCAGTACTTC. Amino acid sequence: CASSEPLMSSYEQYF.

This clone was seen a single time. V usage is TRBV19 and J usage is TRBJ2-7, with D possibly matching TRBD2 (6 bases). Germline V gene sequence: CDR1 LNHDA, CDR2 SQIVND (reference sequence). V shed 6 bases and J shed 1 base, with 16 bases lying between them. The CDR3 contains 15 residues. The CDR3 DNA follows: TGTGCCAGTAGACGGAGCGACGGGACTTCCTACGAGCAGTACTTC. Translation gives CASRRSDGTSYEQYF.

The chain is built from TRBV29-1 and TRBJ1-3, with D perhaps TRBD1 (5 bases). The germline V and J ends were trimmed by 3 bases and 0 bases, with 9 bases remaining between them. This CDR3 region has 14 residues. Per germline, CDR1 SQVTM and CDR2 ANQGSEA. DNA of the CDR3: TGCAGCGTTGAGGGGGGAAACTCTGGAAACACCATATATTTT. It specifies CSVEGGNSGNTIYF.

This clone was seen a single time. The CDR3, as DNA: TGCGCCAGCAGCACGGACAGGGTCGACACTGAAGCTTTCTTT. Encoded protein: CASSTDRVDTEAFF. This chain uses TRBV5-1 with TRBJ1-1, with 8 bases lining up with TRBD1. Germline-derived CDR1 and CDR2 are SGHRS and YFSETQ. V lost 4 bases, J lost 3 bases, and 5 bases stayed unmatched. The CDR3 totals 14 residues.

This clone was detected only a few times. This sequence joins TRBV21-1 and TRBJ2-7; TRBD2 is taken as the D call from the table, unchecked against the DNA. TRBV21-1 is termed a pseudogene. The CDR3 totals 15 residues. The CDR3: CASSAPTPGSLEQYF. CDR3 bases: TGTGCCAGCAGCGCCCCGACCCCTGGGAGTCTCGAGCAGTACTTC.

This chain links TRBV5-1 with TRBJ2-1; tentatively, D is TRBD1 (5 bases). V dropped 4 bases and J dropped 0 bases, with 17 bases sitting between them. CDR1 SGHRS and CDR2 YFSETQ come from the germline V gene. The CDR3 spans 17 residues. Here the CDR3 reads CASSLTPQGSSYNEQFF. The DNA for the CDR3 is TGCGCCAGCAGCCTCACACCCCAGGGATCCTCCTACAATGAGCAGTTCTTC.

The chain has TRBV28 and TRBJ1-2, with D maybe TRBD1 (6 bases). The CDR3 length is 14 residues. The germline V and J ends were trimmed by 6 bases and 7 bases, with 18 bases remaining between them. Germline V gives CDR1 MDHEN, CDR2 SYDVKM. CDR3 nucleotide sequence: TGTGCCAGCAGATCCCCTACAGGGAATGGTGGCTACACCTTC. Translating gives CASRSPTGNGGYTF.

The V call is TRBV18, the J call TRBJ1-1; 12 nucleotides match TRBD1. Germline CDR1 reads KGHSH; CDR2 reads LQKENI. The CDR3 has 15 amino acids. The V segment lost 0 bases and the J segment 6 bases; nucleotides outside the gene matches: 2. Here the CDR3 reads CASSPPGDRGPEAFF. CDR3 coding DNA: TGTGCCAGCTCACCACCGGGGGACAGGGGGCCTGAAGCTTTCTTT. The full variable domain, with the rest looked up from reference TRBV18 and TRBJ1-1, is NAGVMQNPRHLVRRRGQEARLRCSPMKGHSHVYWYRQLPEEGLKFMVYLQKENIIDESGMPKERFSAEFPKEGPSILRIQQVVRGDSAAYFCASSPPGDRGPEAFFGQGTRLTVV.

The chain links TRBV5-4 to TRBJ1-4, with D perhaps TRBD1 (6 bases). Trimming pared 4 bases from V and 7 bases from J, leaving 17 bases between. Germline lookup yields CDR1 SGHNT and CDR2 YYREEE (reference sequence). The CDR3 is 15 residues long. The CDR3 DNA follows: TGTGCCAGCAGCCAAACAGGGTCCCGGGGTGAAAAACTGTTTTTT. It encodes CASSQTGSRGEKLFF.

This chain uses TRBV19 with TRBJ2-3; 7 nucleotides agree with TRBD1. Germline values: CDR1 LNHDA, CDR2 SQIVND (reference sequence). CDR3 length equals 14 residues. After removal of 4 bases from V and 2 bases from J, the junction contained 3 bases not matched to a gene. The CDR3 is CASSKGTDTDTQYF. CDR3 nucleotide sequence: TGTGCCAGTAGTAAAGGGACAGACACAGATACGCAGTATTTT.